The 11 T cell receptor beta chains in this list originate from one sample, sequenced in a study of early T cells in non-severe SARS-CoV-2 infection. A single record per CDR3 protein comes from TCRdb applying MiXCR to the 5' RACE reads. The sample has 55,000 or so distinct CDR3 sequences, under 8% seen once. This specimen was whole blood, taken at baseline. The receptors originated from an adult who was a healthcare worker with PCR-confirmed SARS-CoV-2 infection or an uninfected control (not recorded which).

This clonotype was found a few times. The CDR3 DNA reads as TGTGCCAGCAGCGTCGTGGGGTCTGGGGCCAACGTCCTGACTTTC. Protein product: CASSVVGSGANVLTF. The chain links TRBV9 to TRBJ2-6; D is unclear. The CDR3 runs 15 residues. Trimming removed 2 bases at V and 1 base at J, with 7 bases between. In germline, CDR1 is SGDLS, CDR2 YYNGEE. The full variable domain, with the rest looked up from reference TRBV9 and TRBJ2-6, is DSGVTQTPKHLITATGQRVTLRCSPRSGDLSVYWYQQSLDQGLQFLIQYYNGEERAKGNILERFSAQQFPDLHSELNLSSLELGDSALYFCASSVVGSGANVLTFGAGSRLTVL.

Only a few counts were recorded for this clonotype. This chain connects TRBV12-3 or TRBV12-4 to TRBJ2-5; D gene ambiguous. V was shortened by 5 bases and J by 7 bases, with 11 bases between the two germline ends. CDR3 length: 12 amino acids. Here the CDR3 reads CASSPPTTTQYF. The CDR3, as DNA: TGTGCCAGCAGTCCGCCTACTACGACCCAGTACTTC.

This clonotype was counted many times. The chain has TRBV19 and TRBJ1-3, with D perhaps matching TRBD1 (5 bases). Per the germline V gene, CDR1 is LNHDA and CDR2 is SQIVND (reference sequence). The CDR3 loop spans 15 amino acids. The V end was cut by 5 bases, the J end by 2 bases, with 13 bases between. The CDR3 protein is CASSFGGDPGNTIYF. CDR3 in DNA: TGTGCCAGTAGTTTCGGAGGGGATCCTGGAAACACCATATATTTT.

V usage is TRBV2 and J usage is TRBJ2-5; no firm D call. In germline, CDR1 is SNHLY, CDR2 FYNNEI. This CDR3 is built from 13 residues. V was trimmed by 2 bases and J by 1 base, leaving 5 bases between them. CDR3 sequence: CASSETFQETQYF. CDR3 coding DNA: TGTGCCAGCAGTGAAACGTTCCAAGAGACCCAGTACTTC.

In this sample, this clonotype turned up many times. The CDR3, as DNA: TGTGCCAGCAGCTTATTCGGGGGGCAAGAGACCCAGTACTTC. Amino acid sequence: CASSLFGGQETQYF. The chain joins TRBV7-2 to TRBJ2-5; 7 nucleotides align to TRBD2. Trimming at V came to 2 bases and at J to 2 bases, leaving 2 bases not matched to a gene. This CDR3 has 14 residues. Germline V gives CDR1 SGHTA, CDR2 FQGNSA. Variable domain in full (rest from reference TRBV7-2 and TRBJ2-5): GAGVSQSPSNKVTEKGKDVELRCDPISGHTALYWYRQSLGQGLEFLIYFQGNSAPDKSGLPSDRFSAERTGGSVSTLTIQRTQQEDSAVYLCASSLFGGQETQYFGPGTRLLVL.

This clonotype occurred a few times. This sequence joins TRBV11-2 and TRBJ1-5; 7 bases agree with TRBD1. J was trimmed by 3 bases and V by 0 bases; bases with no gene match: 2. The CDR3 spans 15 residues. The V gene's germline CDR1 is SGHAT and CDR2 FQNNGV. CDR3 in DNA: TGTGCCAGCAGCTTAGATGGGACAGTCAATCAGCCCCAGCATTTT. It encodes CASSLDGTVNQPQHF.

This clonotype was recorded at least ten times. Here the CDR3 reads CASSYLQGGRKGGYGYTF. CDR3 nucleotides: TGTGCCAGCAGTTACCTACAGGGGGGGAGGAAAGGTGGCTATGGCTACACCTTC. V usage is TRBV6-5 and J usage is TRBJ1-2, with 8 bases aligning to TRBD1. V trimming: 2 bases; J trimming: 4 bases; junction bases outside the gene matches: 15. CDR1 is MNHEY, CDR2 SVGAGI, per germline. This CDR3 has 18 residues.

This clonotype appeared a few times. This chain connects TRBV7-2 to TRBJ2-5; TRBD2 aligns across 8 bases. The CDR3 has 15 residues. J gave up 5 bases and V 3 bases, and 8 bases lay outside the gene matches. Germline V CDR1 and CDR2: SGHTA, FQGNSA. CDR3 residues: CASSLMGLGGETQYF. The DNA for the CDR3 is TGTGCCAGCAGCTTGATGGGACTAGGTGGCGAGACCCAGTACTTC.

There are many counts of this clonotype. The rearrangement joins TRBV5-4 to TRBJ2-6, with D perhaps assigned TRBD1 or TRBD2 (6 bases each). The CDR3 runs 17 residues. CDR1 SGHNT and CDR2 YYREEE come from the germline V gene (reference sequence). V gave up 0 bases and J gave up 0 bases, with 10 bases separating them. The chain's CDR3 is CASSLEGGPSGANVLTF. The CDR3 nucleotides read TGTGCCAGCAGCTTGGAGGGGGGTCCCTCTGGGGCCAACGTCCTGACTTTC. Combining the CDR3 with reference TRBV5-4 and TRBJ2-6 gives the whole variable domain ETGVTQSPTHLIKTRGQQVTLRCSSQSGHNTVSWYQQALGQGPQFIFQYYREEENGRGNFPPRFSGLQFPNYSSELNVNALELDDSALYLCASSLEGGPSGANVLTFGAGSRLTVL.

There are a few counts of this clonotype. V and J are TRBV12-3 or TRBV12-4 and TRBJ2-5; D is perhaps TRBD1 or TRBD2 (5 bases each). The ends were cut back, 3 bases at V and 4 bases at J, with 6 bases in the middle. This CDR3 has 12 amino acids. The CDR3 loop reads CASSFGGETQYF. The DNA for the CDR3 is TGTGCCAGCAGTTTTGGGGGAGAGACCCAGTACTTC.

This clonotype has ten or more counts. This chain links TRBV19 with TRBJ1-2; a possible D gene is TRBD1 (6 bases). This CDR3 has 14 amino acids. The germline V gene encodes CDR1 LNHDA and CDR2 SQIVND (reference sequence). Trimming stripped 4 bases from V and 3 bases from J, with 12 bases between. The CDR3 DNA reads TGTGCCAGTAGTAAACAGGGTATCGACTATGGCTACACCTTC. Its protein is CASSKQGIDYGYTF.